Listed here are 14 T cell receptor beta chains from one sample, sequenced in a study of graft-versus-host responses after intestinal transplantation listed by TCRdb under 2021. The time point label for this specimen denotes: cells obtained before transplantation from donor or recipient. What these receptors recognize is not known. Library preparation employed the immunoSEQ multiplex PCR assay. TCRdb re-hosts the immuneACCESS table, in-frame sequences only. Its copies lack some clones; in the studies checked, an unresolved V gene accounts for under half of them, and the cause for the rest is not known. The sample table shows over 85,000 clones, and 90% to 95% are seen once. The ten largest clones represent about 0.18% of the sample. The sample here was unstimulated CD4+ T cells sorted from spleen or lymph node cells, taken before transplant. The receptors here all came from a human donor who was the organ donor for an intestinal transplant.

The chain couples TRBV29-1 to TRBJ1-3; 7 nucleotides match TRBD1. CDR1 and CDR2 (germline): SQVTM, ANQGSEA. V was pared by 4 bases and J by 0 bases, with 3 bases of the junction left unmatched. The CDR3 covers 14 residues. The CDR3 protein is CSVGGQSSGNTIYF. DNA of the CDR3: TGCAGCGTTGGGGGACAGAGCTCTGGAAACACCATATATTTT.

The chain employs TRBV7-2 and TRBJ2-2, with D possibly TRBD1 on 6 matching bases. This CDR3 contains 13 residues. The germline V gene encodes CDR1 SGHTA and CDR2 FQGNSA. The V end lost 2 bases, the J end lost 5 bases, and 6 bases lay between the germline ends. The CDR3 reads CASSLQGTGELFF. CDR3 coding DNA: TGTGCCAGCAGCTTACAGGGGACCGGGGAGCTGTTTTTT. The whole variable domain, filled in from reference TRBV7-2 and TRBJ2-2, reads GAGVSQSPSNKVTEKGKDVELRCDPISGHTALYWYRQSLGQGLEFLIYFQGNSAPDKSGLPSDRFSAERTGGSVSTLTIQRTQQEDSAVYLCASSLQGTGELFFGEGSRLTVL.

This chain uses TRBV7-2 with TRBJ2-5; 9 bases map to TRBD1. The CDR3 extends over 16 amino acids. CDR1 and CDR2 from the germline V gene are SGHTA and FQGNSA. V lost 6 bases and J lost 2; bases outside the gene matches: 10. DNA of the CDR3: TGTGCCAGCAGTATTAGTCCGGGACAGGGACAAGAGACCCAGTACTTC. It yields the protein CASSISPGQGQETQYF.

This chain uses TRBV28 with TRBJ2-7; D uncertain. Trimming stripped 1 base from V and 2 bases from J, with 6 bases between. This CDR3 contains 13 residues. Germline CDR1 MDHEN, CDR2 SYDVKM. CDR3 region: CASSLFITYEQYF. CDR3 nucleotides: TGTGCCAGCAGTTTATTTATAACCTACGAGCAGTACTTC.

The J gene is TRBJ1-2, the V gene TRBV28; D gene ambiguous. V lost 11 bases to trimming and J lost 4 bases, with 23 bases between them. From germline, CDR1 is MDHEN and CDR2 SYDVKM. CDR3 length: 15 amino acids. The CDR3 here is CAGQSNPPSFYGYTF. CDR3 DNA: TGTGCCGGTCAATCCAATCCTCCCAGTTTCTATGGCTACACCTTC.

The chain combines TRBV6-1 with TRBJ1-4; D not resolved. V was trimmed by 2 bases and J by 7 bases, leaving 20 bases between them. Germline assignment: CDR1 MNHNS and CDR2 SASEGT. This CDR3 comprises 17 residues. In nucleotides, the CDR3 is TGTGCCAGCAGTGAATTTTTAAGGAGGGATGGTGGTGAAAAACTGTTTTTT. Its translation is CASSEFLRRDGGEKLFF.

The rearrangement links TRBV28 to TRBJ1-2; perhaps TRBD1 as D (6 bases). The germline gives CDR1 MDHEN, CDR2 SYDVKM. The CDR3 is made up of 13 amino acids. V lost 5 bases and J 5 bases, leaving 12 bases between the germline ends. In DNA form, the CDR3 reads TGTGCCAGCAGTCGGACAGAAGGGTATGGCTACACCTTC. Its translation: CASSRTEGYGYTF.

The chain carries TRBV15 and TRBJ2-5, with 9 bases identical to TRBD1. The J call could be wrong; TRBJ2-7 is a better fit for the DNA end. Germline V CDR1 and CDR2: LNHNV, YYDKDF (reference sequence). This CDR3 comprises 16 residues. CDR3 nucleotide sequence: TGTGCCACCAGCAGGTTGGGGACAGGGAGGTCCTACGAGCAGTACTTC. Translation: CATSRLGTGRSYEQYF.

V gene TRBV4-2 combines with J gene TRBJ2-1; weak D call: TRBD2 (6 bases). The length of the CDR3 is 20 residues. The V gene lost 2 bases and the J gene lost 6 bases, with 29 bases spanning the gap. The germline gives CDR1 LGHNA, CDR2 YNFKEQ. The CDR3 nucleotides are TGTGCCAGCAGCCAAAATCCGCGGGCCGGGAGTGGCTCAGGGCGCAATGAGCAGTTCTTC. Amino acids: CASSQNPRAGSGSGRNEQFF.

V usage is TRBV4-2 and J usage is TRBJ1-4, with D maybe TRBD1 (5 bases). The CDR3 has 16 amino acids. Germline CDR1 LGHNA, CDR2 YNFKEQ. Trimming left V 3 bases short and J 0 bases short, with 11 bases between. CDR3 nucleotides: TGTGCCAGCAGCCAGGGGCGGAGGGCAACTAATGAAAAACTGTTTTTT. Encoded protein: CASSQGRRATNEKLFF.

The chain couples TRBV7-3 to TRBJ2-3, with TRBD2 identical over 14 bases. With V trimmed by 5 bases and J by 3 bases, 7 bases remained unmatched. This CDR3 region has 17 residues. Germline CDR1 is SGHTA and CDR2 is FQGTGA. The CDR3 region has the DNA TGTGCCAGCAGCCCTGGGACTAGCGGGGGATGGACAGATACGCAGTATTTT. Its protein product is CASSPGTSGGWTDTQYF.

This clone was detected once. The rearrangement uses TRBV9 and TRBJ1-1, with TRBD1 matching over 11 bases. The CDR3 covers 14 residues. V lost 5 bases and J lost 6; bases outside the gene matches: 6. Germline V gene lookup returns CDR1 SGDLS and CDR2 YYNGEE. This CDR3 is CASSRTGGFPEAFF. The CDR3 DNA sequence: TGTGCCAGCAGTCGGACAGGGGGCTTCCCTGAAGCTTTCTTT.

V is TRBV4-3 and J is TRBJ2-7, with TRBD1 matching 7 bases. The CDR3 contains 13 residues. Germline trimming cut 1 base from V and 6 bases from J; bases unmatched to any gene: 3. CDR1 and CDR2 from the germline V gene are LGHNA and YSLEER. CDR3 region: CASSQGSGGEQYF. The CDR3 nucleotides read TGCGCCAGCAGCCAAGGCTCAGGGGGCGAGCAGTACTTC.

The chain joins TRBV9 to TRBJ2-3; TRBD2 might be the D (6 bases). Trimming took 0 bases from V and 1 from J, leaving 12 bases between them. The germline V gene has CDR1 SGDLS and CDR2 YYNGEE. CDR3 length: 16 residues. The DNA for the CDR3 is TGTGCCAGCAGCGTAGACCCCGGAGGGGGCACAGATACGCAGTATTTT. Protein: CASSVDPGGGTDTQYF.